This entry lists 14 T cell receptor beta chains sequenced from one sample in a study of T cells in Graves' hyperthyroidism and ophthalmopathy. RNA transcripts provided the source from which TCR beta CDR3 regions were amplified. With the HTBI primer set, the TCR CDR3 went through a first round of RT-PCR. TCRdb used MiXCR to reprocess the multiplex PCR reads, holding one entry per CDR3 protein. Here the sample spans a few hundred thousand distinct CDR3 sequences, about 20% being singletons. Material: blood. These receptors originate from a woman aged 70-85 years with Graves' ophthalmopathy.

The chain couples TRBV7-9 to TRBJ2-2; a possible D gene is TRBD1 (6 bases). CDR3 length: 15 residues. The germline gives CDR1 SEHNR, CDR2 FQNEAQ (reference sequence). Trimming cost V 8 bases and J 0 bases, with 13 bases left between them. In nucleotides, the CDR3 is TGTGCCAGCTGGAAGGACAGAGCGAACACCGGGGAGCTGTTTTTT. Amino acids: CASWKDRANTGELFF.

V usage is TRBV5-1 and J usage is TRBJ2-2; D gene uncertain. There are 12 residues in the CDR3. V was pared by 5 bases and J by 5 bases, with 7 bases between. CDR1 is SGHRS, CDR2 YFSETQ, per germline. CDR3 bases: TGCGCCAGCAGAATTGATACCGGGGAGCTGTTTTTT. This encodes CASRIDTGELFF.

The chain has TRBV20-1 and TRBJ2-7; TRBD2 aligns across 10 bases. The CDR3 is 15 amino acids. J was trimmed by 6 bases and V by 0 bases; bases with no gene match: 8. Germline values: CDR1 DFQATT, CDR2 SNEGSKA (reference sequence). DNA for the CDR3: TGCAGTGCTAGAGACCCCAAGCTAGCGGGAGTCGAGCAGTACTTC. This codes for CSARDPKLAGVEQYF.

The table lists this clonotype with a few counts. This rearrangement joins TRBV28 to TRBJ2-5; the D call may be TRBD1 or TRBD2 (6 bases each). V gave up 8 bases and J gave up 7 bases, with 20 bases separating them. This CDR3 region has 14 residues. CDR1 is MDHEN, CDR2 SYDVKM, per germline. The DNA for the CDR3 is TGTGCCAGCGGGGGGCCCGACGAGGTAGTGACCCAGTACTTC. Translation gives CASGGPDEVVTQYF.

This clonotype occurred a few times. V and J are TRBV30 and TRBJ1-2, with TRBD1 as a possible D gene (5 bases). The CDR3 loop spans 13 amino acids. Germline V CDR1 and CDR2: GTSNPN, SVGIG (reference sequence). Trimming took 5 bases from V and 4 from J, leaving 14 bases between them. The CDR3 here is CAWGTGGSYGYTF. CDR3 nucleotides: TGTGCCTGGGGGACGGGTGGTTCCTATGGCTACACCTTC.

This rearrangement joins TRBV24-1 to TRBJ2-1; TRBD2 matches at 12 bases. Germline V gene lookup returns CDR1 KGHDR and CDR2 SFDVKD. The CDR3 loop spans 14 amino acids. The V gene end was trimmed by 4 bases and the J gene end by 9 bases; junction bases not matched to a gene: 3. The CDR3 nucleotides are TGTGCCACCAGTGACCAACTAGCGGGAGGTGAGCAGTTCTTC. Amino acid sequence: CATSDQLAGGEQFF.

This clonotype was counted a few times. The CDR3 loop reads CASITRDYNEQFF. As DNA, the CDR3 is TGTGCCAGCATAACGAGAGACTACAATGAGCAGTTCTTC. V gene TRBV6-1 combines with J gene TRBJ2-1; no definite D call. V lost 7 bases, J lost 3 bases, and 10 bases lay in between. The CDR3 has 13 amino acids. The germline V gene encodes CDR1 MNHNS and CDR2 SASEGT.

The rearrangement links TRBV6-2 or TRBV6-3 to TRBJ1-5, with D possibly matching TRBD1 (6 bases). Germline V gene lookup returns CDR1 MNHEY and CDR2 SVGEGT. There are 13 residues in the CDR3. Trimming took 8 bases from V and 5 from J, leaving 13 bases between them. Here the CDR3 reads CASGRQAHQPQHF. As DNA, the CDR3 is TGTGCCAGCGGACGACAGGCGCATCAGCCCCAGCATTTT.

This clonotype was recorded a few times. Here the CDR3 reads CASSEAGRGDGYTF. In DNA form, the CDR3 reads TGCGCCAGCAGTGAGGCAGGGCGAGGAGATGGCTACACCTTC. V usage is TRBV10-1 and J usage is TRBJ1-2; maybe TRBD1 (5 bases). Per germline, CDR1 WNHNN and CDR2 SYGVQD (reference sequence). This CDR3 comprises 14 residues. The V end was cut by 2 bases, the J end by 6 bases, with 13 bases between.

This clonotype was counted ten times or more. This chain uses TRBV28 with TRBJ1-1; weak D call: TRBD1 (5 bases). Trimming removed 7 bases from V and 4 bases from J, with 13 bases in between. Germline CDR1 and CDR2: MDHEN and SYDVKM. The CDR3 is made up of 13 amino acids. The CDR3 region is CASNLIGATEAFF. The CDR3 DNA follows: TGTGCCAGCAACCTAATCGGGGCCACTGAAGCTTTCTTT.

The chain couples TRBV24-1 to TRBJ1-1; no definite D call. CDR1 and CDR2 (germline): KGHDR, SFDVKD. With 6 bases removed from V and 1 base from J, the gap between germline ends came to 2 bases. CDR3 length: 11 amino acids. CDR3 sequence (DNA): TGTGCCACCAGTACGAACACTGAAGCTTTCTTT. Translated: CATSTNTEAFF.

At least ten counts were recorded for this clonotype. J is TRBJ2-7 and V is TRBV7-2; D gene uncertain. The V end was cut by 7 bases, the J end by 1 base, with 14 bases between. Germline V CDR1 and CDR2: SGHTA, FQGNSA. The CDR3 loop spans 14 amino acids. The CDR3 DNA sequence: TGTGCCAGCACCTGGGGTCCTGGGTCCTACGAGCAGTACTTC. It translates to CASTWGPGSYEQYF.

This sequence joins TRBV5-1 and TRBJ2-1, with D possibly matching TRBD2 (7 bases). Per the germline V gene, CDR1 is SGHRS and CDR2 is YFSETQ. The CDR3 extends over 16 amino acids. V dropped 4 bases and J dropped 9 bases, with 23 bases sitting between them. The CDR3 loop is CASSLIPTSLGGEQFF. The CDR3 bases are TGCGCCAGCAGCCTGATCCCGACTAGCTTAGGGGGTGAGCAGTTCTTC.

This clonotype occurred many times. V is TRBV28 and J is TRBJ2-5; TRBD1 might be the D (5 bases). The CDR3 has 14 amino acids. V gave up 3 bases and J gave up 5 bases, with 13 bases separating them. In germline, CDR1 is MDHEN, CDR2 SYDVKM. CDR3 residues: CASSFGAKGETQYF. CDR3 nucleotide sequence: TGTGCCAGCAGTTTTGGGGCCAAAGGGGAGACCCAGTACTTC.